The TCR beta chain under discussion was sequenced for a study of blood T cell repertoires in COVID-19. Whole-study context: Samples representing acute and convalescent COVID-19 were sourced from the United States, Italy and Spain. From T cells, B-cell-depleted T cells, or PBMCs came the material, which was cDNA or gDNA.

V gave up 3 bases and J gave up 1 base; unmatched junction bases: 1. This CDR3 has 14 amino acids. CDR1 is SGHVS, CDR2 FNYEAQ, per germline. Seattle researchers signed up patients amid active infection and tracked them longitudinally. In the source study's methods: Using reference gene primer amplification, nucleated cell counts were estimated. The data were produced by immunoSEQ multiplex PCR, yet TCRdb's version contains in-frame clones alone and is incomplete. The DNA was the basis for D and trimming; V, J and clone size are from that table. The sample records around 190,000 clones, roughly four fifths being singletons.

This rearrangement joins TRBV7-6 to TRBJ2-3; 7 bases align to TRBD2. Material for sequencing was peripheral blood. This TCR was recovered from a woman aged 40 to 55 with COVID-19, enrolled during active disease. CDR3 sequence: CASSFSGGTDTQYF. CDR3 coding DNA: TGTGCCAGCAGCTTCAGCGGGGGCACAGATACGCAGTATTTT.